This T cell receptor beta chain appears in the sequencing data of a study of blood T cells in healthy people across ages. The second PCR ran roughly 7 to 12 cycles with a sample-barcoded 5' primer and J-beta primers. TCRdb re-called the 5' RACE reads with MiXCR, one entry per CDR3 protein. The sample has just over 800,000 distinct CDR3 sequences, approximately 65% seen once. V was pared by 11 bases and J by 4 bases, with 12 bases between. Germline CDR1 reads SGHTA; CDR2 reads FQGNSA. There are 11 residues in the CDR3. The sample taken for sequencing was blood. This receptor was identified in a man aged 30 to 39 in good health. The chain carries TRBV7-2 and TRBJ2-7, with a possible D match to TRBD2 (5 bases). In nucleotides, the CDR3 is TGTGCCCCCTCGACGGGGTACGAGCAGTACTTC. The encoded protein is CAPSTGYEQYF.